This T cell receptor beta chain comes out of a study of beta chain features in type 1 diabetes. Findings and limits, study-wide: All four CD4+ subsets of Type 1 diabetes patients contained TCRB CDR3s that were moderately but significantly shorter.

On this clone: Its specificity is not known.

Unmatched junction bases numbered 5, after V lost 3 bases and J lost 4 bases. This CDR3 comprises 15 residues. Germline CDR1 and CDR2: SGHRS and YFSETQ. Of the isolated RNA, all was reverse transcribed, and so the sequenced material was expressed TCRB transcripts. An average of about 3.4 million reads was obtained for naive, central memory and regulatory T cell samples. Libraries were prepared by immunoSEQ multiplex PCR; TCRdb keeps only in-frame clonotypes and omits some of them. The table has 200,000 to 300,000 clones, approximately 15% seen once. The TCR sequence derives from a man younger than 40 with type 1 diabetes. The V and J genes are TRBV5-1 and TRBJ2-2, with 8 bases that match TRBD1. Source material: naive CD4+ T cells from blood. The CDR3 nucleotides read TGCGCCAGCAGCTCCAAAGACAGGGGCACCGGGGAGCTGTTTTTT. Amino acid sequence: CASSSKDRGTGELFF.